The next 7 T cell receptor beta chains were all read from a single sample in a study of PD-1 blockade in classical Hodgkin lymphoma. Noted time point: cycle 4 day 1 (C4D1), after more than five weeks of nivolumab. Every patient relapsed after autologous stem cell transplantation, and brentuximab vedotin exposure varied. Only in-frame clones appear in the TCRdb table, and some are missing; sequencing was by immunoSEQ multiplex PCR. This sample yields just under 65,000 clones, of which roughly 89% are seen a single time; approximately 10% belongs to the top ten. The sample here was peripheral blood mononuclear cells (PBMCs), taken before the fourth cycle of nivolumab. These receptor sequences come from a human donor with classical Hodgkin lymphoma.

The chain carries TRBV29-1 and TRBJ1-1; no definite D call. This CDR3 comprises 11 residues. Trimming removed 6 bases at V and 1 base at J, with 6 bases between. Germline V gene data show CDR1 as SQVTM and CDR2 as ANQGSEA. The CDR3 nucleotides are TGCAGCGTAACAGCGAACACTGAAGCTTTCTTT. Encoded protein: CSVTANTEAFF.

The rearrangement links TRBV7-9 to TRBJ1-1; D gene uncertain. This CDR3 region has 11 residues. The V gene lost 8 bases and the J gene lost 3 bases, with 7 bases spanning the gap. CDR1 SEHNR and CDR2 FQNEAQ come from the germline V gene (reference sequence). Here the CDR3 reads CASGGDTEAFF. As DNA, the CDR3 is TGTGCCAGCGGAGGAGACACTGAAGCTTTCTTT.

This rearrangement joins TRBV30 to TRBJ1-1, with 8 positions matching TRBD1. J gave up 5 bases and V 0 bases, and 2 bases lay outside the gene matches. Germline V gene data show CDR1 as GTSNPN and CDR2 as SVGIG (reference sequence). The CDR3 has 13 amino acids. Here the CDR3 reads CAWSVQGETEAFF. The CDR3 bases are TGTGCCTGGAGTGTACAGGGGGAAACTGAAGCTTTCTTT.

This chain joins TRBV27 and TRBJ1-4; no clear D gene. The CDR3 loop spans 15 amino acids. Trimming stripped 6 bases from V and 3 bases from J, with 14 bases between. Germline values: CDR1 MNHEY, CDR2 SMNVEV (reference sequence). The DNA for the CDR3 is TGTGCCAGCAGGGTGATAAGTGGAGCTAATGAAAAACTGTTTTTT. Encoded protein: CASRVISGANEKLFF.

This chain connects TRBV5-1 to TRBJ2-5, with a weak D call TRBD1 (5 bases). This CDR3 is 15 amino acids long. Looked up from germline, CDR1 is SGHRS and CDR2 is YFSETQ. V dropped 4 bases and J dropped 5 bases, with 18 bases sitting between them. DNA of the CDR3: TGCGCCAGCAGCCCCCGACCAGGGAAAGAGGAGACCCAGTACTTC. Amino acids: CASSPRPGKEETQYF.

DNA for the CDR3: TGTGCCAGCTTCAACAGGGGCTCCTACGAGCAGTACTTC. Protein sequence: CASFNRGSYEQYF. This chain links TRBV18 with TRBJ2-7; 7 bases align to TRBD1. Losses at the gene ends were 7 bases for V and 0 bases for J; bases not matched to a gene: 3. Germline CDR1 reads KGHSH; CDR2 reads LQKENI. This CDR3 has 13 residues.

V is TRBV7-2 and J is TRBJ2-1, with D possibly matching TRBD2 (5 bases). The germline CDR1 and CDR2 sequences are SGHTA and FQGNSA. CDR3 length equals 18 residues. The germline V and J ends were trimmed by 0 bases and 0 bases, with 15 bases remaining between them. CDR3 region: CASSLAGSVPSSYNEQFF. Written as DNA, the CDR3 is TGTGCCAGCAGCTTAGCAGGGAGCGTCCCAAGCTCCTACAATGAGCAGTTCTTC.